The 25 T cell receptor beta chains given below trace back to one sample, sequenced in a study of OX40 agonist ivuxolimab in advanced cancers. Libraries were prepared by immunoSEQ multiplex PCR; TCRdb keeps only in-frame clonotypes and omits some of them. The table records tens of thousands of clones, about 82% of them present only once. The input for sequencing was CD4+ or CD8+ T cells sorted from blood, taken in a trial of the OX40 agonist ivuxolimab. All receptors come from an adult with an advanced solid tumor such as melanoma, head and neck, liver or kidney cancer.

V is TRBV7-2 and J is TRBJ2-3, with 9 bases matching TRBD2. V lost 5 bases to trimming and J lost 1 base; unmatched junction nucleotides: 1. The CDR3 has 14 residues. Germline values: CDR1 SGHTA, CDR2 FQGNSA. CDR3 loop: CASSRTSGTDTQYF. The CDR3 nucleotides read TGTGCCAGCAGCCGGACTAGCGGCACAGATACGCAGTATTTT. Drawing the rest from reference TRBV7-2 and TRBJ2-3, the complete variable domain is GAGVSQSPSNKVTEKGKDVELRCDPISGHTALYWYRQSLGQGLEFLIYFQGNSAPDKSGLPSDRFSAERTGGSVSTLTIQRTQQEDSAVYLCASSRTSGTDTQYFGPGTRLTVL.

V usage is TRBV19 and J usage is TRBJ1-3; D might be TRBD1 (6 bases). Germline loops: CDR1 LNHDA, CDR2 SQIVND (reference sequence). The ends were cut back, 9 bases at V and 5 bases at J, with 20 bases in the middle. This CDR3 comprises 15 residues. The CDR3 here is CARTWGGRSRNTIYF. CDR3 nucleotide sequence: TGTGCCAGAACCTGGGGGGGGCGCAGTAGAAACACCATATATTTT.

As concerns this clone: An end of the junction does not agree with germline; a read error may underlie this. The chain employs TRBV7-7 and TRBJ2-1; D unresolved. CDR3 length: 13 amino acids. The V gene's germline CDR1 is SSHAT and CDR2 FNYEAQ (reference sequence). CDR3 coding DNA: TGTGCTAGCAGCTTAGATTATTCCAATGAGCAGTTCTTC. Translation: CASSLDYSNEQFF.

The V call is TRBV7-2, the J call TRBJ1-2; D remains ambiguous. The V and J ends lost 2 bases and 6 bases respectively, with 10 bases between them. The CDR3 consists of 13 residues. Looked up from germline, CDR1 is SGHTA and CDR2 is FQGNSA. The CDR3 DNA follows: TGTGCCAGCAGCTTAATTCGCGGAGATGGCTACACCTTC. It codes for CASSLIRGDGYTF.

V gene TRBV28 combines with J gene TRBJ2-7; 10 bases align to TRBD1. The CDR3 is 19 residues long. Per the germline V gene, CDR1 is MDHEN and CDR2 is SYDVKM. Germline trimming cut 5 bases from V and 3 bases from J; bases unmatched to any gene: 19. CDR3 coding DNA: TGTGCCAGCAGTCGGCTTAAACCAACCGGGACAGGGGCCCTCTACGAGCAGTACTTC. The encoded protein is CASSRLKPTGTGALYEQYF.

Ten or more counts support this clone. The rearrangement uses TRBV18 and TRBJ1-5; perhaps TRBD1 as D (5 bases). Deletions cut 3 bases from V and 6 bases from J, with 15 bases between. Germline CDR1 is KGHSH and CDR2 is LQKENI. CDR3 size: 15 residues. The CDR3 region has the DNA TGTGCCAGCTCACCGGGGCAGGGATTGGGTCAGCCCCAGCATTTT. It is translated as CASSPGQGLGQPQHF. The full variable domain, rest sourced from reference TRBV18 and TRBJ1-5, is NAGVMQNPRHLVRRRGQEARLRCSPMKGHSHVYWYRQLPEEGLKFMVYLQKENIIDESGMPKERFSAEFPKEGPSILRIQQVVRGDSAAYFCASSPGQGLGQPQHFGDGTRLSIL.

The chain recombines TRBV6-5 with TRBJ1-2, with D unresolved. Trimming left V 0 bases short and J 8 bases short, with 13 bases between. Germline CDR1 and CDR2: MNHEY and SVGAGI. CDR3 length equals 14 residues. The CDR3 is CASSYSPVAGGYTF. CDR3 coding DNA: TGTGCCAGCAGTTACTCTCCGGTGGCAGGCGGCTACACCTTC.

The chain employs TRBV5-5 and TRBJ1-4; D is ambiguous. Between the trimmed V and J ends, which lost 0 bases and 8 bases, there was a span of 11 bases. The CDR3 totals 14 residues. From germline, CDR1 is SGHKS and CDR2 YYEKEE (reference sequence). CDR3 sequence reads: CASSLGGAGEKLFF. The CDR3 DNA reads as TGTGCCAGCAGCTTGGGAGGCGCGGGCGAAAAACTGTTTTTT.

This clone was detected once. The chain recombines TRBV7-9 with TRBJ2-5, with no clear D. Trimming took 0 bases from V and 3 from J, leaving 8 bases between them. The CDR3 consists of 14 residues. CDR1 is SEHNR, CDR2 FQNEAQ, per germline (reference sequence). In DNA, the CDR3 is TGTGCCAGCAGCTTAGCGGGGATTGAAGAGACCCAGTACTTC. Protein product: CASSLAGIEETQYF.

The chain carries TRBV14 and TRBJ1-1; maybe TRBD1 (5 bases). The CDR3 is 13 residues long. V was pared by 5 bases and J by 4 bases, with 11 bases between. Germline-derived CDR1 and CDR2 are SGHDN and FVKESK. The CDR3 DNA reads as TGTGCCAGCAGCTGGGCCCAGGGCACTGAAGCTTTCTTT. Amino acids: CASSWAQGTEAFF.

V gene TRBV5-1 combines with J gene TRBJ2-5; 12 nucleotides line up with TRBD2. Unmatched junction bases numbered 7, after V lost 1 base and J lost 6 bases. The CDR3 is made up of 16 amino acids. Germline-derived CDR1 and CDR2 are SGHRS and YFSETQ. This CDR3 is CASSLSSGGAGKTQYF. The CDR3 DNA reads as TGCGCCAGCAGCTTGTCTAGCGGGGGGGCAGGGAAGACCCAGTACTTC.

Comment on this clone: A read error may account for a junction end that differs from germline. The chain employs TRBV7-9 and TRBJ2-7; TRBD2 might be the D (5 bases). This CDR3 spans 12 amino acids. Germline V lookup: CDR1 SEHNR, CDR2 FQNEAQ (reference sequence). The CDR3 here is CASSTEGRIVHF. CDR3 in DNA: TGTGCCAGCAGCACCGAGGGCAGGATTGTTCACTTC.

The chain employs TRBV10-3 and TRBJ2-3; 8 nucleotides agree with TRBD2. Per germline, CDR1 ENHRY and CDR2 SYGVKD. Trimming removed 4 bases from V and 5 bases from J; junction bases left unmatched: 14. The CDR3 has 17 residues. The CDR3 bases are TGTGCCATCAGTGCAAGTGGGAACGGGGGGGCTCGAGATACGCAGTATTTT. It yields the protein CAISASGNGGARDTQYF.

The sample holds a few counts of this clone. The chain uses TRBV5-1 and TRBJ1-6; 7 nucleotides match TRBD1. This CDR3 has 14 amino acids. The V gene end was trimmed by 6 bases and the J gene end by 11 bases; junction bases not matched to a gene: 11. Germline CDR1 reads SGHRS; CDR2 reads YFSETQ. Written as DNA, the CDR3 is TGCGCCAGCACGTCAGGACAGGCAGAAACACCCCTCCACTTT. This translates into CASTSGQAETPLHF.

The genes are TRBV6-5 and TRBJ1-1; maybe TRBD1 (6 bases). Per germline, CDR1 MNHEY and CDR2 SVGAGI. This CDR3 region has 14 residues. V lost 5 bases, J lost 3 bases, and 13 bases lay in between. As DNA, the CDR3 is TGTGCCAGCAGTCCAAGACAGGTGTACACTGAAGCTTTCTTT. Translating it yields CASSPRQVYTEAFF.

The chain joins TRBV19 to TRBJ2-5; D is possibly TRBD1 (6 bases). The germline V gene encodes CDR1 LNHDA and CDR2 SQIVND (reference sequence). The V and J ends lost 4 bases and 5 bases respectively, with 17 bases between them. This CDR3 is 15 amino acids long. The CDR3 DNA is TGTGCCAGTAGTAGACCAGGGGTGTTACAGGAGACCCAGTACTTC. This gives the protein CASSRPGVLQETQYF.

The chain links TRBV6-5 to TRBJ2-7, with 8 bases fitting TRBD2. Trimming took 7 bases from V and 0 from J; bases not matched to a gene: 2. Germline assignment: CDR1 MNHEY and CDR2 SVGAGI. The CDR3 runs to 13 residues. Written as DNA, the CDR3 is TGTGCCAGCATGCTAGCGGGCTCCTACGAGCAGTACTTC. Its protein is CASMLAGSYEQYF.

This chain links TRBV7-9 with TRBJ2-2; the D gene is possibly TRBD1 (6 bases). V was pared by 2 bases and J by 5 bases, with 9 bases between. Germline lookup yields CDR1 SEHNR and CDR2 FQNEAQ (reference sequence). This CDR3 is built from 14 residues. CDR3 DNA: TGTGCCAGCAGCTTATTTCAGGGGACCGGGGAGCTGTTTTTT. Protein product: CASSLFQGTGELFF. Variable domain in full (rest from reference TRBV7-9 and TRBJ2-2): DTGVSQNPRHKITKRGQNVTFRCDPISEHNRLYWYRQTLGQGPEFLTYFQNEAQLEKSRLLSDRFSAERPKGSFSTLEIQRTEQGDSAMYLCASSLFQGTGELFFGEGSRLTVL.

This clone came up a few times. This sequence joins TRBV19 and TRBJ1-5; TRBD1 might be the D (5 bases). CDR3 length: 16 residues. V shed 6 bases and J shed 7 bases, with 22 bases lying between them. Germline V gives CDR1 LNHDA, CDR2 SQIVND (reference sequence). The CDR3 DNA is TGTGCCAGTAGGCTACAGAGGGGCCCTGCCGGGCAGCCCCAGCATTTT. It specifies CASRLQRGPAGQPQHF. Full variable domain (outside the CDR3, taken from reference TRBV19 and TRBJ1-5): DGGITQSPKYLFRKEGQNVTLSCEQNLNHDAMYWYRQDPGQGLRLIYYSQIVNDFQKGDIAEGYSVSREKKESFPLTVTSAQKNPTAFYLCASRLQRGPAGQPQHFGDGTRLSIL.

The rearrangement uses TRBV10-3 and TRBJ1-1; D gene unclear. Trimming stripped 0 bases from V and 1 base from J, with 9 bases between. From germline, CDR1 is ENHRY and CDR2 SYGVKD. This CDR3 spans 15 amino acids. The CDR3 bases are TGTGCCATCAGTGAGTCACCACCGAGGAACACTGAAGCTTTCTTT. This sequence encodes CAISESPPRNTEAFF.

This clone was detected a few times. This chain links TRBV4-1 with TRBJ1-1, with D unresolved. V lost 4 bases to trimming and J lost 10 bases, with 16 bases between them. The germline V gene has CDR1 MGHRA and CDR2 YSYEKL. The CDR3 covers 13 residues. The chain's CDR3 is CASSPLGNFRAFF. CDR3 DNA: TGCGCCAGCAGCCCGCTGGGGAACTTTAGAGCTTTCTTT.

The chain is built from TRBV7-6 and TRBJ1-5; tentatively, D is TRBD1 (5 bases). The germline V gene has CDR1 SGHVS and CDR2 FNYEAQ. Trimming shortened V by 0 bases and J by 4 bases, and 10 bases separated the two germline ends. The CDR3 covers 15 residues. The CDR3 reads CASSLAGGGNQPQHF. The CDR3 nucleotides are TGTGCCAGCAGCTTAGCGGGGGGTGGGAATCAGCCCCAGCATTTT.

The V and J genes are TRBV2 and TRBJ2-2, with 8 bases identical to TRBD2. Germline V CDR1 and CDR2: SNHLY, FYNNEI. The CDR3 spans 16 residues. V shed 4 bases and J 8 bases; nucleotides not matched to a gene: 12. CDR3 sequence: CASSAWRGGPRGELFF. The CDR3 nucleotides read TGTGCCAGCAGTGCGTGGCGCGGGGGGCCTCGAGGGGAGCTGTTTTTT.

The chain uses TRBV29-1 and TRBJ1-1; TRBD1 matches at 7 bases. After removal of 6 bases from V and 0 bases from J, the junction contained 7 bases not matched to a gene. CDR1 and CDR2 (germline): SQVTM, ANQGSEA. The CDR3 sequence is 14 residues long. This chain's CDR3 is CSVLGQNMNTEAFF. CDR3 nucleotides: TGCAGCGTGCTGGGACAGAACATGAACACTGAAGCTTTCTTT.

This clone occurred a few times. The chain uses TRBV18 and TRBJ1-5; D perhaps matches TRBD1 (5 bases). This CDR3 has 15 amino acids. Trimming stripped 3 bases from V and 7 bases from J, with 16 bases between. Germline V gene lookup returns CDR1 KGHSH and CDR2 LQKENI. The DNA of the CDR3 is TGTGCCAGCTCACCCCGGGAAGGGGCAGGGCAGCCCCAGCATTTT. It is translated as CASSPREGAGQPQHF. The full variable domain, its missing parts supplied by reference TRBV18 and TRBJ1-5, is NAGVMQNPRHLVRRRGQEARLRCSPMKGHSHVYWYRQLPEEGLKFMVYLQKENIIDESGMPKERFSAEFPKEGPSILRIQQVVRGDSAAYFCASSPREGAGQPQHFGDGTRLSIL.